This T cell receptor (beta chain) was recorded in a study of T cell responses to AZD1222 COVID-19 vaccine. The V and J ends lost 6 bases and 3 bases respectively, with 11 bases between them. Germline V gene lookup returns CDR1 LNHDA and CDR2 SQIVND (reference sequence). The CDR3 has 14 residues. Study-wide results and caveats: Every sample of the repertoires postdated the peak T cell response.

Sequencing used immunoSEQ multiplex PCR; TCRdb keeps in-frame clones, though not all of them. The sample lists around 100,000 clones, 80% to 90% occurring once. On this clone itself: Its antigen is not identified.

This chain connects TRBV19 to TRBJ1-4, with unresolved D. The source of this sequence is an adult in good health. The input for sequencing was peripheral blood, taken on day 0 of AZD1222 vaccination. DNA of the CDR3: TGTGCCAGTAGGTTCGGACGCCCTAATGAAAAACTGTTTTTT. Translated: CASRFGRPNEKLFF.